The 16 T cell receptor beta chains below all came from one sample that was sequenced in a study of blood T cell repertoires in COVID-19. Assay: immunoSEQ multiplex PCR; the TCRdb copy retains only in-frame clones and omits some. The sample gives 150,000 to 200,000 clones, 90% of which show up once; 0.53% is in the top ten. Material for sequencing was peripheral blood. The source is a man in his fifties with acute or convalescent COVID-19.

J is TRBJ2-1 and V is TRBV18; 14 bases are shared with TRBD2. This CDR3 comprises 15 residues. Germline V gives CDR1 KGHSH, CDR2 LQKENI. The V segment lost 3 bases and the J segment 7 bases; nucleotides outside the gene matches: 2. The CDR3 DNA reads TGTGCCAGCTCACCGACTAGCGGGAGGGGGAATGAGCAGTTCTTC. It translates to CASSPTSGRGNEQFF.

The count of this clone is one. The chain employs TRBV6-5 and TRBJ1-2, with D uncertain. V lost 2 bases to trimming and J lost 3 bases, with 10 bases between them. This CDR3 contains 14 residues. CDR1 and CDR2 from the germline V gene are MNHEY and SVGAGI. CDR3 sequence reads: CASSYRGSHYGYTF. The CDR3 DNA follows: TGTGCCAGCAGTTACCGCGGGTCCCACTATGGCTACACCTTC.

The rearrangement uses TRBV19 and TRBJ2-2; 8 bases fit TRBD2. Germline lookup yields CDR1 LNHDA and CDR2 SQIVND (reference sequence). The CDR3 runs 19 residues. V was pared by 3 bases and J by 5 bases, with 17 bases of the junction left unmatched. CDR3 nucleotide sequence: TGTGCCAGTAGTATTTTCGGCGGCGGCGGGGGGCCCATAACCGGGGAGCTGTTTTTT. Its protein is CASSIFGGGGGPITGELFF.

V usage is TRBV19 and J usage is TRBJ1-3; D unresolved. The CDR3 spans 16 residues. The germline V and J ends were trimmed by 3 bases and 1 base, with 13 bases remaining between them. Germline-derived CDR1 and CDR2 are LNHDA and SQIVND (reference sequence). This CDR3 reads CASSIIPGPSGNTIYF. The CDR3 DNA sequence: TGTGCCAGTAGTATTATACCAGGTCCTTCTGGAAACACCATATATTTT.

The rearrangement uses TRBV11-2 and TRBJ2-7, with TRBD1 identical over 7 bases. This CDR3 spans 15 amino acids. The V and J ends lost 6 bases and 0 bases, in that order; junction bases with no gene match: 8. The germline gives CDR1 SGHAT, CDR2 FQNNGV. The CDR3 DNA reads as TGTGCCAGCAGGGCGAGGGGGCCAGGCTCCTACGAGCAGTACTTC. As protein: CASRARGPGSYEQYF. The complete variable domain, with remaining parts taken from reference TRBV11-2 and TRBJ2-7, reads EAGVAQSPRYKIIEKRQSVAFWCNPISGHATLYWYQQILGQGPKLLIQFQNNGVVDDSQLPKDRFSAERLKGVDSTLKIQPAKLEDSAVYLCASRARGPGSYEQYFGPGTRLTVT.

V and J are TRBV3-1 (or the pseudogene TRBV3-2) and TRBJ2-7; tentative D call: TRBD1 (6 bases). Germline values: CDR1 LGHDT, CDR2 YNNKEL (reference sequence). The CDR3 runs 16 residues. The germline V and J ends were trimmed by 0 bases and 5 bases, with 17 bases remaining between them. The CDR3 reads CASSQDGHRELHEQYF. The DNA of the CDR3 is TGTGCCAGCAGCCAAGATGGGCACAGGGAGTTACACGAGCAGTACTTC.

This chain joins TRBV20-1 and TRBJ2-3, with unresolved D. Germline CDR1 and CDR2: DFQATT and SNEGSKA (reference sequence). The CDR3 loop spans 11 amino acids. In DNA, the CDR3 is TGCAGACCTTCGAGTGGAGATACGCAGTATTTT. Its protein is CRPSSGDTQYF.

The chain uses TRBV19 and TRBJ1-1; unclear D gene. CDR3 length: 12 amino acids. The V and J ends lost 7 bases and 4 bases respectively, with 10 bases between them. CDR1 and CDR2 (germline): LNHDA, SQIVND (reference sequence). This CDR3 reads CASIREPTEAFF. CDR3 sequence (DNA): TGTGCCAGTATAAGGGAGCCCACTGAAGCTTTCTTT.

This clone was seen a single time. CDR3 coding DNA: TGCGCCAGCAGCTTGGGGTCAACGGGAGGGATAAACAATGAGCAGTTCTTC. Translation gives CASSLGSTGGINNEQFF. The rearrangement uses TRBV5-1 and TRBJ2-1; TRBD2 matches 8 bases. The CDR3 consists of 17 residues. The germline V gene encodes CDR1 SGHRS and CDR2 YFSETQ. The V segment lost 0 bases and the J segment 5 bases; nucleotides outside the gene matches: 10.

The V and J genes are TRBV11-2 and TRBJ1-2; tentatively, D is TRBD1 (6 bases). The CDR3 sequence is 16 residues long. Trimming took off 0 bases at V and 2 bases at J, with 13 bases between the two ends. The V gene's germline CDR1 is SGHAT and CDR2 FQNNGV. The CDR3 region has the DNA TGTGCCAGCAGCTTAGATCCGGACAGTGGCAACTATGGCTACACCTTC. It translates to CASSLDPDSGNYGYTF.

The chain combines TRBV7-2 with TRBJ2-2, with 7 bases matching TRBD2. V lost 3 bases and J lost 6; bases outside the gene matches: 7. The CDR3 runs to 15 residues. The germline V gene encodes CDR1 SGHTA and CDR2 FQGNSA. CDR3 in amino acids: CASSFKAGVAGELFF. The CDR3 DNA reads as TGTGCCAGCAGCTTCAAGGCGGGAGTCGCCGGGGAGCTGTTTTTT.

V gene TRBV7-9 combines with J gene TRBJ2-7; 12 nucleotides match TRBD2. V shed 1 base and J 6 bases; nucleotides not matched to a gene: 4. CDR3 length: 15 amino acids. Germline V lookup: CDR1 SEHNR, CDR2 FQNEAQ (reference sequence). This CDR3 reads CASSLGASGRAEQYF. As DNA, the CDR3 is TGTGCCAGCAGCTTAGGGGCTAGCGGGAGGGCCGAGCAGTACTTC.

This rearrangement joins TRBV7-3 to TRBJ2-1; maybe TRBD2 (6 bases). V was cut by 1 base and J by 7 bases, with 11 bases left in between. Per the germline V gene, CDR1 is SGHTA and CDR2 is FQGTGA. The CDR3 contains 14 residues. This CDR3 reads CASSLMIGRNEQFF. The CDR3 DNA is TGTGCCAGCAGCTTAATGATAGGGAGGAATGAGCAGTTCTTC.

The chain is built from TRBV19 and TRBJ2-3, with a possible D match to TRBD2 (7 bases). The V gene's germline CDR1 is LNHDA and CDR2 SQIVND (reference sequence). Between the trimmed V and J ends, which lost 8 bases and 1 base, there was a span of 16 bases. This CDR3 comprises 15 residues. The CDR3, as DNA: TGTGCCAGTGCTCTAAGGCGGGGGCGCACAGATACGCAGTATTTT. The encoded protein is CASALRRGRTDTQYF. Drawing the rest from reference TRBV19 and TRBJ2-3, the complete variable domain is DGGITQSPKYLFRKEGQNVTLSCEQNLNHDAMYWYRQDPGQGLRLIYYSQIVNDFQKGDIAEGYSVSREKKESFPLTVTSAQKNPTAFYLCASALRRGRTDTQYFGPGTRLTVL.

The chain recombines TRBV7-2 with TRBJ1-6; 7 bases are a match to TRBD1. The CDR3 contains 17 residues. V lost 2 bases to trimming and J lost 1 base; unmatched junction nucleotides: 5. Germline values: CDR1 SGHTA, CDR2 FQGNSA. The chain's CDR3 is CASSLYRGLSYNSPLHF. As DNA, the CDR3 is TGTGCCAGCAGCTTATACAGGGGATTGTCCTATAATTCACCCCTCCACTTT.

This chain's CDR3 is CASSAKGSAHEQYF. In nucleotides, the CDR3 is TGTGCCAGCAGCGCGAAGGGGTCGGCCCATGAGCAGTACTTC. The chain joins TRBV13 to TRBJ2-7; the D gene is possibly TRBD1 (5 bases). V was shortened by 5 bases and J by 7 bases, with 18 bases between the two germline ends. This CDR3 spans 14 amino acids. Per the germline V gene, CDR1 is PRHDT and CDR2 is FYEKMQ (reference sequence).